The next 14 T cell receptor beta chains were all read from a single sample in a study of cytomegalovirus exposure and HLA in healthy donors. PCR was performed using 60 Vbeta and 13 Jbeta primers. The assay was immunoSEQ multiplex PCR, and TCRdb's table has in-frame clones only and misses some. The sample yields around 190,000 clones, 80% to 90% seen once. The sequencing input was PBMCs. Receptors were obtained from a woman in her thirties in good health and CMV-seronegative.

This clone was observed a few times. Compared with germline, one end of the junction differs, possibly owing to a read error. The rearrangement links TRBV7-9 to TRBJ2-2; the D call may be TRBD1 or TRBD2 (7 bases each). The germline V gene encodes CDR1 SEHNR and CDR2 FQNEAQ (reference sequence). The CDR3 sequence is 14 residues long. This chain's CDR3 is CSSRGGAGTGELFF. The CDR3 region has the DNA TGTTCCAGCAGGGGGGGGGCCGGCACCGGGGAGCTGTTTTTT.

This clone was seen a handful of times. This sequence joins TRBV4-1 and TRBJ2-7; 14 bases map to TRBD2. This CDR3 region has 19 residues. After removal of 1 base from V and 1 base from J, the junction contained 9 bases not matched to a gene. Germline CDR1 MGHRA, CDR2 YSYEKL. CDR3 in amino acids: CASSQVGTSGGALSYEQYF. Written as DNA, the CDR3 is TGCGCCAGCAGCCAAGTTGGGACTAGCGGGGGAGCTTTATCCTACGAGCAGTACTTC.

The CDR3 protein is CASSPAAQVIYGYTF. The CDR3 DNA is TGTGCCAGCAGCCCTGCCGCACAGGTGATCTATGGCTACACCTTC. The rearrangement links TRBV28 to TRBJ1-2; D is perhaps TRBD1 (5 bases). CDR3 length: 15 amino acids. In germline, CDR1 is MDHEN, CDR2 SYDVKM. V lost 6 bases to trimming and J lost 4 bases, with 18 bases between them.

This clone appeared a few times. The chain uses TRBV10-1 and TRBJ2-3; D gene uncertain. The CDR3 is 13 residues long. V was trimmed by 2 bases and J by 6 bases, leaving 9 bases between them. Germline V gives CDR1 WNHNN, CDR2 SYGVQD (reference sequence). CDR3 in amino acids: CASSENMRDTQYF. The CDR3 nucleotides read TGCGCCAGCAGTGAGAACATGAGGGATACGCAGTATTTT.

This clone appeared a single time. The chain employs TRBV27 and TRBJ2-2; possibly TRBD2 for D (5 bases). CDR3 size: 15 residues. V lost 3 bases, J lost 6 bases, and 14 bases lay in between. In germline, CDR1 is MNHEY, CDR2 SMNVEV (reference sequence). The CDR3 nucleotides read TGTGCCAGCAGTTTGTATCCGGGATTCCCCGGGGAGCTGTTTTTT. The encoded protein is CASSLYPGFPGELFF.

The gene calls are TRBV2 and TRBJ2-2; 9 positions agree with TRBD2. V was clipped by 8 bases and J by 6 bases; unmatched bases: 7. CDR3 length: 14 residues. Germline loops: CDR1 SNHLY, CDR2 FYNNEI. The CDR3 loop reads CASGASGIPGELFF. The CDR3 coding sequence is TGTGCCAGCGGAGCTAGCGGGATACCCGGGGAGCTGTTTTTT.

In nucleotides, the CDR3 is TGTGCCAGCAGTAACGGGGGAGGGCCGGGAGAGACCCAGTACTTC. It yields the protein CASSNGGGPGETQYF. This chain joins TRBV28 and TRBJ2-5; TRBD2 matches at 7 bases. This CDR3 is built from 15 residues. From germline, CDR1 is MDHEN and CDR2 SYDVKM. Losses at the gene ends were 5 bases for V and 4 bases for J; bases not matched to a gene: 10.

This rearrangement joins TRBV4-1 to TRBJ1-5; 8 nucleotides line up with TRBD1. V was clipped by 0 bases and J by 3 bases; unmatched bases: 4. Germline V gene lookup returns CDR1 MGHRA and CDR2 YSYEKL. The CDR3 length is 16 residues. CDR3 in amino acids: CASSQDSTGANQPQHF. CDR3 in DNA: TGCGCCAGCAGCCAAGATTCGACAGGGGCCAATCAGCCCCAGCATTTT.

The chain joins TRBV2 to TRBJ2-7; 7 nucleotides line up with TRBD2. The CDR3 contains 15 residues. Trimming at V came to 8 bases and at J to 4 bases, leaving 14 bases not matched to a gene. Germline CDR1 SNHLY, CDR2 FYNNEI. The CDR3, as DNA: TGTGCCAGCTGGGACCGGCGGGAGAATAGATACGAGCAGTACTTC. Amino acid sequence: CASWDRRENRYEQYF.

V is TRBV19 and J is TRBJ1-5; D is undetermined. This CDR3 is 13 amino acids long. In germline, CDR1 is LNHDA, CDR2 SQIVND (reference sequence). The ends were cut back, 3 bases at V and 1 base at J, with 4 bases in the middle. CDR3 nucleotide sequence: TGTGCCAGTAGTATTCAGAGCAATCAGCCCCAGCATTTT. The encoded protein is CASSIQSNQPQHF.

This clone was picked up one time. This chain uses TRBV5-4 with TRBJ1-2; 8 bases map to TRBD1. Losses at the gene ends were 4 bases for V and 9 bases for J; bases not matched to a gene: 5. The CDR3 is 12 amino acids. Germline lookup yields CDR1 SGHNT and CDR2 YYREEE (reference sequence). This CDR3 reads CASSGDRGSYTF. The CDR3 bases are TGTGCCAGCAGCGGTGACAGGGGCAGCTACACCTTC. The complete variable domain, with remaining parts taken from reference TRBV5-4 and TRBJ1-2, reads ETGVTQSPTHLIKTRGQQVTLRCSSQSGHNTVSWYQQALGQGPQFIFQYYREEENGRGNFPPRFSGLQFPNYSSELNVNALELDDSALYLCASSGDRGSYTFGSGTRLTVV.

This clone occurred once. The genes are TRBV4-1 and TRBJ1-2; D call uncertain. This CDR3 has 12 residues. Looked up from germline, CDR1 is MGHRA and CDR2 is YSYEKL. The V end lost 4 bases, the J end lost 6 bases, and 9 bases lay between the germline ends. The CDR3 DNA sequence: TGCGCCAGCAGCCCAGGCGCTGATGGCTACACCTTC. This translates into CASSPGADGYTF.

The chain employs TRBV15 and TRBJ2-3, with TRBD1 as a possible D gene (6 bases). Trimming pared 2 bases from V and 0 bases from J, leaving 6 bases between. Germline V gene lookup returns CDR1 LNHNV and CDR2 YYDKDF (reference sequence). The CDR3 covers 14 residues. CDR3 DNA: TGTGCCACCAGCAGAAGGGGGAGCACAGATACGCAGTATTTT. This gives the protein CATSRRGSTDTQYF.

The chain's CDR3 is CASSDWTSAGELFF. The CDR3 DNA reads TGTGCCAGCAGCGATTGGACTAGCGCCGGGGAGCTGTTTTTT. The chain is built from TRBV5-4 and TRBJ2-2; 9 bases are a match to TRBD2. Germline-derived CDR1 and CDR2 are SGHNT and YYREEE (reference sequence). Losses at the gene ends were 4 bases for V and 6 bases for J; bases not matched to a gene: 4. This CDR3 has 14 amino acids.